These T cell receptor beta chains were read from a single sample in a study of cytomegalovirus exposure and HLA in healthy donors. This table comes from immunoSEQ multiplex PCR, and its TCRdb copy is limited to in-frame clones, with some not included. This repertoire shows about 140,000 clones, roughly 10% found once; its top ten account for 1.5% to 2%. The sequenced sample was PBMCs. Source of these receptors: a male donor in good health and CMV-seronegative. CDR3s include the opening cysteine and the closing phenylalanine or tryptophan. The D gene is left open where the match is weak. Clone size is given for some rows only: seen once, a few or many times, or a class if the clone is expanded.

- few TRBJ2-7 TRBV19 CASSPGGGGYEQYF TGTGCCAGTAGCCCCGGGGGTGGGGGATACGAGCAGTACTTC
TRBD1 - TRBJ1-2 TRBV4-1 CASSQPLMKTGNNYGYTF TGCGCCAGCAGCCAACCTCTAATGAAGACAGGGAACAACTATGGCTACACCTTC
- few TRBJ1-1 TRBV7-9 CASSRTEYTEAFF TGTGCCAGCAGCCGTACAGAGTACACTGAAGCTTTCTTT
TRBD1 - TRBJ1-1 TRBV4-1 CASSQNLQGSLEAFF TGCGCCAGCAGCCAGAATCTACAGGGGTCTTTAGAAGCTTTCTTT
- few TRBJ2-1 TRBV5-4 CASSLRGGSSYNEQFF TGTGCCAGCAGCTTAAGGGGGGGAAGCTCCTACAATGAGCAGTTCTTC
- - TRBJ2-1 TRBV7-3 CASRGDRGPNEQFF TGTGCCAGCAGGGGCGATAGGGGTCCAAATGAGCAGTTCTTC
TRBD1 few TRBJ2-5 TRBV4-2 CASSRGTGMEETQYF TGTGCCAGCAGCCGCGGGACAGGGATGGAGGAGACCCAGTACTTC
- - TRBJ1-6 TRBV28 CASSGLGVGGLNSPLHF TGTGCCAGCAGCGGTTTAGGGGTGGGCGGTCTTAATTCACCCCTCCACTTT
TRBD1 few TRBJ1-1 TRBV5-1 CASSLVGTGVEAFF TGCGCCAGCAGCTTGGTTGGGACAGGGGTTGAAGCTTTCTTT
- few TRBJ1-2 TRBV6-1 CASSERSNYGYTF TGTGCCAGCAGTGAAAGGAGTAACTATGGCTACACCTTC
- few TRBJ1-4 TRBV6-1 CASSEILDEKLFF TGTGCCAGCAGTGAAATTCTAGATGAAAAACTGTTTTTT
- few TRBJ1-2 TRBV27 CASSSLLSPYGYTF TGTGCCAGCAGTTCCTTGCTTAGCCCCTATGGCTACACCTTC
- - TRBJ1-1 TRBV29-1 CSVLRGTEAFF TGCAGCGTTCTTAGGGGAACTGAAGCTTTCTTT
- few TRBJ1-2 TRBV28 CASSSTDTRTNYGYTF TGTGCCAGCAGTTCTACTGACACCCGCACTAACTATGGCTACACCTTC
TRBD1 - TRBJ1-1 TRBV6-5 CASSRGRTEAFF TGTGCCAGCTCCAGGGGGAGAACTGAAGCTTTCTTT
- - TRBJ2-3 TRBV7-9 CASRGRGTDTQYF TGTGCCAGCAGGGGGCGCGGCACAGATACGCAGTATTTT
TRBD1 once TRBJ1-5 TRBV19 CASTGTGGSNQPQHF TGTGCCAGTACTGGGACAGGGGGAAGCAATCAGCCCCAGCATTTT